This T cell receptor beta chain was observed in a study of spatial heterogeneity in lung cancer. General study results and limits: Counts of expanded alpha and beta TCRs within tumors tracked the tumor nonsynonymous mutation count. Ubiquitous expanded TCR counts tracked ubiquitous nonsynonymous mutations, and regional counts tracked regional ones.

A single record per CDR3 protein comes from TCRdb applying MiXCR to the 5' RACE reads. The sample has roughly 1,700 distinct CDR3 sequences, roughly a fifth seen once. Trimming at V came to 7 bases and at J to 7 bases, leaving 10 bases not matched to a gene. Germline V gene sequence: CDR1 SQVTM, CDR2 ANQGSEA. The CDR3 consists of 14 residues. Judged by abundance, this clonotype is medium-sized. As yet, its antigen is unknown. This beta chain turned up in a library designed for alpha chains; as an off-target read, its abundance says little. Specified time point: sample taken at primary tumor resection. This specimen was lung tumor tissue, taken at surgery. The receptor was isolated from a male donor with early-stage non-small cell lung cancer. The J gene is TRBJ2-1, the V gene TRBV29-1, with 10 bases aligning to TRBD2. CDR3 sequence (DNA): TGCAGCGCCGAGAGCGGGGGGGCCGGGAATGAGCAGTTCTTC. Translation gives CSAESGGAGNEQFF.